This T cell receptor (beta chain) was retrieved from a study of T cell changes during pregnancy in multiple sclerosis. The V and J ends lost 3 bases and 5 bases respectively, with 13 bases between them. CDR1 and CDR2 (germline): LNHDA, SQIVND (reference sequence). The CDR3 totals 14 residues. Measured with immunoSEQ multiplex PCR; TCRdb has only the in-frame clones, and not every one. The sample lists about 93,000 clones, almost 95% occurring once. This material consisted of peripheral blood, taken after pregnancy. The receptor was derived from a female donor with multiple sclerosis, enrolled in a pregnancy study. The chain combines TRBV19 with TRBJ2-5; possible D gene TRBD1, 5 bases. The CDR3 sequence is CASSIQPGPETQYF. CDR3 bases: TGTGCCAGTAGTATTCAGCCAGGGCCGGAGACCCAGTACTTC.